Reported below is one T cell receptor (beta chain). Its cognate antigen is unknown. The germline CDR1 and CDR2 sequences are MGHDK and SYGVNS. There are 18 residues in the CDR3. The J segment lost 7 bases and the V segment lost 8 bases, leaving 20 bases of the junction unmatched. From the RT-PCR reads, TCRdb called clonotypes with MiXCR, one entry per CDR3 protein. Seen here are 700,000 to 800,000 distinct CDR3 sequences, approximately 17% observed once, and the top ten hold about 11%. This specimen belongs to a study of response to subunit inactivated influenza vaccine. Broader study findings: New T cells are recruited in small numbers by each seasonal influenza vaccination, according to the authors' suggestion.

The sequencing used PBMCs from blood, collected more than 4 days after vaccination. The chain carries TRBV25-1 and TRBJ2-1, with 10 positions matching TRBD2. This receptor was identified in a man aged 45-60 years who received an inactivated influenza vaccine. CDR3 region: CASGRGRSSGGPRNEQFF. The CDR3 DNA follows: TGTGCCAGCGGGAGGGGTCGAAGTAGCGGGGGGCCTCGGAATGAGCAGTTCTTC.